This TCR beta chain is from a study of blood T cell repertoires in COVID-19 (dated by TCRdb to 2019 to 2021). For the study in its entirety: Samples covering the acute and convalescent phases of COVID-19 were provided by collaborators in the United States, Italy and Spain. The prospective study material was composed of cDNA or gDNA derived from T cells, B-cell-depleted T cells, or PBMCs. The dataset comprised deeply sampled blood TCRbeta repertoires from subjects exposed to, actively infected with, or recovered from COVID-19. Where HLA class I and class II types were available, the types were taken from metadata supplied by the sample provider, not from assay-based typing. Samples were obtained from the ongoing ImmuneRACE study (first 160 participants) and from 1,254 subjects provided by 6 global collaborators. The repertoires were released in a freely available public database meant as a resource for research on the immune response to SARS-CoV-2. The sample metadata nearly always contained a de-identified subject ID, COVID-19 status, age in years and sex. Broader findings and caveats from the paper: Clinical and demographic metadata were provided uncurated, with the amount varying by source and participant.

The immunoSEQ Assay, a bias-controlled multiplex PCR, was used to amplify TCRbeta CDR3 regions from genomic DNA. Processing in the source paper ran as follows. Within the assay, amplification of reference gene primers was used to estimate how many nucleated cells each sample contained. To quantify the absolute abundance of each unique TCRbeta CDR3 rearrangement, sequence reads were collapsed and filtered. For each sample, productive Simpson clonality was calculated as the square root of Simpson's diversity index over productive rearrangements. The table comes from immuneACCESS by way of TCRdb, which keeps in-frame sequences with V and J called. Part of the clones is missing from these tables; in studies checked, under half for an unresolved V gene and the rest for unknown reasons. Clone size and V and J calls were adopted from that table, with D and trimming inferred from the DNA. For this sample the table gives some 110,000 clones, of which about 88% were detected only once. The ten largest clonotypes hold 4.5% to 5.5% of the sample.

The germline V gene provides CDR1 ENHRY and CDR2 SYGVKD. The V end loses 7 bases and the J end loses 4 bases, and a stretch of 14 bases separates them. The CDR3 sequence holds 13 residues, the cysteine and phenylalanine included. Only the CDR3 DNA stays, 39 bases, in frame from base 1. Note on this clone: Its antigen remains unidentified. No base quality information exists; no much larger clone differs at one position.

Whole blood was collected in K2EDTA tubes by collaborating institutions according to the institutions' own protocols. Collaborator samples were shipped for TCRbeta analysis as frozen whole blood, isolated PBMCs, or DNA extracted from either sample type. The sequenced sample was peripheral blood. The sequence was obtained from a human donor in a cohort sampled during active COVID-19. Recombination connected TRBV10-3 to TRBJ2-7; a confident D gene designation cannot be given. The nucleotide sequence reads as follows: TGTGCCATCACCCCGAAGACTGGTTACGAGCAGTACTTC. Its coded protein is CAITPKTGYEQYF.